This TCR beta chain is from a study of shared clonotypes between healthy human individuals. Regarding this clone: Its antigen is unidentified. In the same sample, other DNA sequences code for this CDR3.

Findings and caveats of the study: Non-shared clonotypes displayed generation probabilities falling below those of clonotypes present in all four donors.

The V and J ends lost 0 bases and 0 bases respectively, with 2 bases between them. The germline gives CDR1 MNHEY, CDR2 SVGAGI. This CDR3 spans 14 amino acids. Original methodology: There were no quality scores in the junction-only immunoSEQ sequences, so filtering differed. Using immunoSEQ multiplex PCR, the repertoire was profiled, and TCRdb retains in-frame clones only, with some absent. V, J and clone size are those of that table, while D and trimming were read from the DNA. The data show 2 million to 2.5 million clones, with around 93% seen just once and 0.37% held by the top ten. V usage is TRBV6-5 and J usage is TRBJ1-4; D is ambiguous. The receptor's source is a man between 18 and 35 years old in good health. Some clones in this sample may be carry-over from other donors' samples. Sequenced: naive CD4+ T cells from PBMCs. Subset reported: CD45RA+ positively selected. The CDR3 loop reads CASSYSATNEKLFF. CDR3 DNA sequence: TGTGCCAGCAGTTACTCCGCAACTAATGAAAAACTGTTTTTT.